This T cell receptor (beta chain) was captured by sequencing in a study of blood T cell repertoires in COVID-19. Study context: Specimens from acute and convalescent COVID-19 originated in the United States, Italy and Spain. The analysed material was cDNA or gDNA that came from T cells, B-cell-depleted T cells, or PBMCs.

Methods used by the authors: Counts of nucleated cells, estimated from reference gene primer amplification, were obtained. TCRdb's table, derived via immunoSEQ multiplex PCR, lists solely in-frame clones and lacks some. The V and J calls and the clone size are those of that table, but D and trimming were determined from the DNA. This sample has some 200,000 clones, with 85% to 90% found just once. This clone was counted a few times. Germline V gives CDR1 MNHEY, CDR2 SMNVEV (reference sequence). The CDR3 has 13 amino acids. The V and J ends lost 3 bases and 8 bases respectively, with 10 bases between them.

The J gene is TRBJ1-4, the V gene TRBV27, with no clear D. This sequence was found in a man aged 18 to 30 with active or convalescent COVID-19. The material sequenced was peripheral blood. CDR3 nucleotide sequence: TGTGCCAGCAGTTTGAGAGGGCTAGAAAAACTGTTTTTT. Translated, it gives CASSLRGLEKLFF. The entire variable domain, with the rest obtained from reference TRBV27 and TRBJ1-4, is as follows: EAQVTQNPRYLITVTGKKLTVTCSQNMNHEYMSWYRQDPGLGLRQIYYSMNVEVTDKGDVPEGYKVSRKEKRNFPLILESPSPNQTSLYFCASSLRGLEKLFFGSGTQLSVL.